The sequence of this TCR beta chain was determined in a study of blood T cell repertoires in COVID-19. Study-level information: Sites across the United States, Italy and Spain contributed samples from acute and convalescent COVID-19. The cDNA or gDNA used as material had been derived from T cells, B-cell-depleted T cells, or PBMCs.

Authors' processing steps: Amplified reference gene primers provided the basis for estimating nucleated cell counts. The table came from immunoSEQ multiplex PCR; TCRdb's copy has only in-frame clones and leaves some out. Clone size and the V and J calls come from that table; the DNA yielded D and trimming. The sample comprises around 200,000 clones, over 80% of which are singletons, and about 7% rests with the top ten. V was shortened by 0 bases and J by 8 bases, with 16 bases between the two germline ends. The CDR3 is 15 amino acids. Per the germline V gene, CDR1 is LGHDT and CDR2 is YNNKEL (reference sequence). One Seattle source followed patients from active infection through their disease course.

The specimen sequenced was peripheral blood. The source is a woman aged 40 to 50 with COVID-19, enrolled during active disease. The rearrangement links TRBV3-1 (or the pseudogene TRBV3-2) to TRBJ1-2; the D gene is possibly TRBD1 (6 bases). CDR3 loop: CASSQDWRGGQGYTF. CDR3 bases: TGTGCCAGCAGCCAAGATTGGCGCGGGGGGCAGGGCTACACCTTC.